Listed below are T cell receptor beta chains from one sample, sequenced in a study of blood T cell repertoires in COVID-19. Sequencing was performed with immunoSEQ multiplex PCR; in TCRdb, only in-frame clones are kept and a portion is missing. The sample comprises 200,000 to 250,000 clones, more than 70% of which are singletons, and about 3.6% rests with the top ten. Sequencing was carried out using peripheral blood. The source of these receptors is a woman aged 80 or over with acute or convalescent COVID-19. CDR3s include the opening cysteine and the closing phenylalanine or tryptophan. Fields, in order: J gene, V gene, D gene, CDR3 protein. A D gene is named only where the DNA matches it firmly.

>TRBJ2-3|TRBV2|.
CASSEAGATDTQYF
>TRBJ2-1|TRBV25-1|TRBD2
CASSLAGGFHEQFF
>TRBJ1-5|TRBV7-6|TRBD1
CASSLEGQAGQPQHF
>TRBJ2-1|TRBV30|.
CAWEVRGFSNEQFF
>TRBJ2-5|TRBV11-3|.
CASSPGGRAAGQETQYF
>TRBJ1-6|TRBV19|.
CASSSAGGNNSPLHF
>TRBJ2-2|TRBV5-1|.
CASSGRGGTGELFF
>TRBJ1-6|TRBV4-2|.
CASSQVLHSPLHF
>TRBJ2-2|TRBV18|TRBD2
CASSEGGGGTGELFF
>TRBJ1-2|TRBV7-9|.
CASSLALGGDHGYTF
>TRBJ2-2|TRBV20-1|TRBD1
CSASKGGRTGELFF
>TRBJ2-1|TRBV28|TRBD2
CASSTSGRGSYNEQFF
>TRBJ2-1|TRBV7-6|.
CASSLGGFSYNEQFF
>TRBJ2-2|TRBV6-2/TRBV6-3|TRBD2
CASSPLGGAGELFF
>TRBJ2-3|TRBV7-9|.
CAQLGGGTDTQYF
>TRBJ2-7|TRBV12-3/TRBV12-4|.
CASSLGSYEQYF
>TRBJ2-2|TRBV28|.
CASSSPSQGGVRLTGELFF
>TRBJ2-2|TRBV19|.
CASSQIKNTGELFF
>TRBJ2-1|TRBV9|TRBD2
CASSVKLAGEQFF
>TRBJ2-5|TRBV27|.
CASSESGLGETQYF
>TRBJ1-3|TRBV5-1|TRBD1
CASSVQGVSSGNTIYF
>TRBJ2-2|TRBV10-3|.
CAISEYRDGGELFF
>TRBJ1-2|TRBV7-8|TRBD1
CASSTGQGFGYTF
>TRBJ1-2|TRBV4-2|.
CASSHRGGDFAGYTF
>TRBJ2-7|TRBV9|.
CASSGLQGYEQYF